This T cell receptor beta chain was identified in a study of cytomegalovirus exposure and HLA in healthy donors. Per the germline V gene, CDR1 is MGHRA and CDR2 is YSYEKL. CDR3 length: 13 amino acids. This PCR relied on a set of 60 Vbeta primers and 13 Jbeta primers. Sequencing used immunoSEQ multiplex PCR; TCRdb keeps in-frame clones, though not all of them. This table holds some 150,000 clones, approximately 80% found once. The J gene is TRBJ2-5, the V gene TRBV4-1, with 8 positions matching TRBD2. The J call is uncertain, as TRBJ2-7 better fits the DNA end. The sequenced sample consisted of PBMCs. The receptor's source is a woman in her fifties or sixties in good health and CMV-seronegative. DNA of the CDR3: TGCGCCAGCAGCGGAGCGGGAGCGTACGAGCAGTACTTC. This translates into CASSGAGAYEQYF.